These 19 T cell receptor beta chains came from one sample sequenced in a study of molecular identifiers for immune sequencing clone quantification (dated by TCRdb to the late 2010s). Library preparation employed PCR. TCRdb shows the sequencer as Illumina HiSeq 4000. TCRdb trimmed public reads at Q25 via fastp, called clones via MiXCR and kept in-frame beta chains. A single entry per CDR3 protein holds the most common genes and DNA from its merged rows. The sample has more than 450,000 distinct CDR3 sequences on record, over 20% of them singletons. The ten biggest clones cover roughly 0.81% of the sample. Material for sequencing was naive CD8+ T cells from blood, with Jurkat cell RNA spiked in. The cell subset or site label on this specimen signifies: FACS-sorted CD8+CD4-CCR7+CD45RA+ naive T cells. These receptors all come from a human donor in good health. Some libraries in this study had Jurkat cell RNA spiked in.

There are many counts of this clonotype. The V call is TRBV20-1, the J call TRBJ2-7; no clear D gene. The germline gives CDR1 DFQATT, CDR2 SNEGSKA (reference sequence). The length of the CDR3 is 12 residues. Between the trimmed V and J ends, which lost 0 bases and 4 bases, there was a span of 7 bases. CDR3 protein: CSARDALYEQYF. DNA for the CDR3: TGCAGTGCTAGAGATGCCCTTTACGAGCAGTACTTC.

CDR3 sequence reads: CASSPSHRFGNTEAFF. The CDR3 DNA reads TGTGCCAGCAGTCCGTCGCACAGGTTTGGGAACACTGAAGCTTTCTTT. The V call is TRBV12-3 or TRBV12-4, the J call TRBJ1-1; a possible D gene is TRBD1 (5 bases). This CDR3 has 16 amino acids. V lost 5 bases and J lost 1, with 17 bases in between.

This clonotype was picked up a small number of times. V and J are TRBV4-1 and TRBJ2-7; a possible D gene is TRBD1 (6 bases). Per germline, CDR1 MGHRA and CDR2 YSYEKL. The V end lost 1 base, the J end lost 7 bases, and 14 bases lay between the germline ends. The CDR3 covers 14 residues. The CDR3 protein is CASSQGTGQWEQYF. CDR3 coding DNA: TGCGCCAGCAGCCAAGGTACAGGGCAATGGGAGCAGTACTTC.

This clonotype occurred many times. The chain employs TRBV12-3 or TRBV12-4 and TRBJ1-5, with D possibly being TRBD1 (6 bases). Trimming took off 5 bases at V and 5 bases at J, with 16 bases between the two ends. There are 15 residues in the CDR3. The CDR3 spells CASSGWGGADQPQHF. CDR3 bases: TGTGCCAGCAGTGGATGGGGGGGGGCTGATCAGCCCCAGCATTTT.

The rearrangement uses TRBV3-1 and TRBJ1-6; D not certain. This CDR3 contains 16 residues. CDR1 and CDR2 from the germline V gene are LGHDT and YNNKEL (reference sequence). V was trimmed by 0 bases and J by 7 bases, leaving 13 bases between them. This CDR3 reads CASSQDPPAGNSPLHF. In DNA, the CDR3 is TGTGCCAGCAGCCAAGATCCCCCGGCGGGCAATTCACCCCTCCACTTT.

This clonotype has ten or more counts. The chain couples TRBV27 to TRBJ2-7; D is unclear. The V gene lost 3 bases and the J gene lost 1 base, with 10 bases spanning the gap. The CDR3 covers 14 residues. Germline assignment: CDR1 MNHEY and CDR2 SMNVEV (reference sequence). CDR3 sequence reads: CASSLAPTSYEQYF. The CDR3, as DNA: TGTGCCAGCAGTTTGGCCCCCACTTCCTACGAGCAGTACTTC.

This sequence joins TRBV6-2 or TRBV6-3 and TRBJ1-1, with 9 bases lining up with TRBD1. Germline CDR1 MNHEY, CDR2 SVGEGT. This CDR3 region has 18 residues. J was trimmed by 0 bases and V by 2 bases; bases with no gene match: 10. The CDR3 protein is CASSYPYPGQGMNTEAFF. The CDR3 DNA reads TGTGCCAGCAGTTACCCTTACCCGGGACAGGGTATGAACACTGAAGCTTTCTTT.

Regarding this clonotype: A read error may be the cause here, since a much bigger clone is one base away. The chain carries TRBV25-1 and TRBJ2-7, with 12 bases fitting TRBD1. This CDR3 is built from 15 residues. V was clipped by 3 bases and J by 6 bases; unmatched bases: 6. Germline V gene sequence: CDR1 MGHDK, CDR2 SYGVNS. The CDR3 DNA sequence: TGTGCCAGCAGTGACCCACCGGGACAGGGGGCCGAGCAGTACTTC. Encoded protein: CASSDPPGQGAEQYF.

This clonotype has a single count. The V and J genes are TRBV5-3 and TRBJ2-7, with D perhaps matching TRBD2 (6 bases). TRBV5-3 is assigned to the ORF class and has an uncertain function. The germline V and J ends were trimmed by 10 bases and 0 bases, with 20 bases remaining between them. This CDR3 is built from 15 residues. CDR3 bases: TGTGCCGGCAGCTTCATGGCGGGGCTCTCCTACGAGCAGTACTTC. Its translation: CAGSFMAGLSYEQYF.

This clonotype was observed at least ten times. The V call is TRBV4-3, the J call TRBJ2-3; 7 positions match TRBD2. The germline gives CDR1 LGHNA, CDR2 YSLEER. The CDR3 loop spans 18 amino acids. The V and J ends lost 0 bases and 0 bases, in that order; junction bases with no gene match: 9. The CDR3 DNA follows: TGCGCCAGCAGCCAAGAGTCTAGCGGATACTCTAGCACAGATACGCAGTATTTT. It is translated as CASSQESSGYSSTDTQYF.

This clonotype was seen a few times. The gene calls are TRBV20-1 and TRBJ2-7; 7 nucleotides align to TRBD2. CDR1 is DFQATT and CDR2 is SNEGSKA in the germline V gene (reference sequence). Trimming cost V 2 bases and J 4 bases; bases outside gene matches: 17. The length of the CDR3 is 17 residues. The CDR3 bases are TGCAGTGCTAGACTACCCCCGGGATTGGCGGGAGCTTACGAGCAGTACTTC. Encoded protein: CSARLPPGLAGAYEQYF.

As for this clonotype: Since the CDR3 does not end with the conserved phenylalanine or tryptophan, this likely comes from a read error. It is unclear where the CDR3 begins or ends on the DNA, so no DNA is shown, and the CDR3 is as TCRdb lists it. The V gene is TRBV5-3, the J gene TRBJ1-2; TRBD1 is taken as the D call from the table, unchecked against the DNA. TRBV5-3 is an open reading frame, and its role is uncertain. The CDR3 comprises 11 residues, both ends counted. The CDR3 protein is CVSSLGQEATY.

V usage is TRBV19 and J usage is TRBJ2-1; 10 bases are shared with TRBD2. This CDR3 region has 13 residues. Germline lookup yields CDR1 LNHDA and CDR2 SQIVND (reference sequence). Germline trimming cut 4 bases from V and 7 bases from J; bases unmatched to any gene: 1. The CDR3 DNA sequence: TGTGCCAGTAGTACACTAGCGGGAAATGAGCAGTTCTTC. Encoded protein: CASSTLAGNEQFF.

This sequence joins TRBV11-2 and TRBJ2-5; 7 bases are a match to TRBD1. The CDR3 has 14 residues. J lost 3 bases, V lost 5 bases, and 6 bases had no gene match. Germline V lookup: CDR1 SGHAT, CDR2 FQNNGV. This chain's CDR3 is CASSDRDREETQYF. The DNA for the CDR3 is TGTGCCAGCAGCGACCGGGACAGAGAAGAGACCCAGTACTTC.

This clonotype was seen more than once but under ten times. For the CDR3, the DNA is TGCAGTGCTAGCGGGGCAAACACCGGGGAGCTGTTTTTT. Its protein product is CSASGANTGELFF. The rearrangement joins TRBV20-1 to TRBJ2-2; D possibly uses TRBD1 or TRBD2 (5 bases each). V was cut by 3 bases and J by 2 bases, with 7 bases left in between. There are 13 residues in the CDR3. Looked up from germline, CDR1 is DFQATT and CDR2 is SNEGSKA (reference sequence).

The CDR3 DNA reads TGTGCCAGTAGTATGGACAGCCCCAATCAGCCCCAGCATTTT. Protein sequence: CASSMDSPNQPQHF. The chain is built from TRBV19 and TRBJ1-5; D might be TRBD1 (6 bases). The germline V and J ends were trimmed by 3 bases and 3 bases, with 9 bases remaining between them. This CDR3 has 14 amino acids. CDR1 is LNHDA, CDR2 SQIVND, per germline (reference sequence).

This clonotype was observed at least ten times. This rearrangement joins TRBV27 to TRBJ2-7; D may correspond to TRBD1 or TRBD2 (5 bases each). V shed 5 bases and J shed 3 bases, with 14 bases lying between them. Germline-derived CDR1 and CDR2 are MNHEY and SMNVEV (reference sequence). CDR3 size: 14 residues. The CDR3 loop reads CASSLGPGVYEQYF. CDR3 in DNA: TGTGCCAGCAGTCTGGGACCAGGAGTCTACGAGCAGTACTTC.

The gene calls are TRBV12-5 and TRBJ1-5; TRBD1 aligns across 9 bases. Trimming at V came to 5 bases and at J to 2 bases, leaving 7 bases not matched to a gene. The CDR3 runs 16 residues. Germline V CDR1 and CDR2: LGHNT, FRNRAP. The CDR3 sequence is CASGGSGQGGNQPQHF. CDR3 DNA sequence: TGTGCTAGTGGTGGTTCGGGACAGGGTGGCAATCAGCCCCAGCATTTT.

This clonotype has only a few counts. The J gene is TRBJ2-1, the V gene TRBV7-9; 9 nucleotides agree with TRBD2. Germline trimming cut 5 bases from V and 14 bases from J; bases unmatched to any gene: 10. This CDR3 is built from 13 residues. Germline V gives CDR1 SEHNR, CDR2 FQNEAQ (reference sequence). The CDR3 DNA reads TGTGCCAGCAGCAGCAGACGACTAGCGGTTGAGTTCTTC. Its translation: CASSSRRLAVEFF.